This T cell receptor (beta chain) was sequenced in a study of patients and donors after allogeneic stem cell transplantation. This CDR3 has 19 residues. Germline lookup yields CDR1 PRHDT and CDR2 FYEKMQ (reference sequence). The V segment lost 5 bases and the J segment 3 bases; nucleotides outside the gene matches: 17. This clonotype was seen only a few times. MiXCR, applied by TCRdb to the RT-PCR reads, yields one record per CDR3 protein. The sample has over 150,000 distinct CDR3 sequences, about 29% seen once; the top ten hold around 3%. The clonotype was recovered from a human donor who was either an allogeneic HSCT recipient or a stem cell or donor lymphocyte infusion donor (not recorded which). It is not recorded whose cells these are; they may come from a transplant donor. Sequenced material: blood, either unsorted or a sorted T cell fraction (not recorded which). This chain links TRBV13 with TRBJ2-4; TRBD1 agrees at 9 bases. CDR3 sequence (DNA): TGTGCCAGCAGCCGATCAGAATCGGGGACAGGGTTCGACAAAAACATTCAGTACTTC. This gives the protein CASSRSESGTGFDKNIQYF.